Listed here is a single T cell receptor (beta chain). The target antigen is unknown. CDR1 and CDR2 (germline): SGHNT, YYREEE (reference sequence). Unmatched junction bases numbered 9, after V lost 10 bases and J lost 1 base. CDR3 size: 14 residues. This record belongs to a study of shared clonotypes between healthy human individuals. Using immunoSEQ multiplex PCR, the repertoire was profiled, and TCRdb retains in-frame clones only, with some absent. Here the sample spans roughly 2.5 million clones, more than 90% being singletons. Findings of the study overall: Non-shared clonotypes had lower generation probabilities than clonotypes shared by all four sorted-subset donors.

This sequence originates from a man younger than 35 in good health. The V gene is TRBV5-4, the J gene TRBJ2-3, with 7 bases matching TRBD2. The specimen was naive CD4+ T cells sorted from blood. Subset specified: CD45RA+ positively selected. In DNA form, the CDR3 reads TGTGCCGGGACTAACGGGGCCGGCACAGATACGCAGTATTTT. As protein: CAGTNGAGTDTQYF. The whole variable domain, filled in from reference TRBV5-4 and TRBJ2-3, reads ETGVTQSPTHLIKTRGQQVTLRCSSQSGHNTVSWYQQALGQGPQFIFQYYREEENGRGNFPPRFSGLQFPNYSSELNVNALELDDSALYLCAGTNGAGTDTQYFGPGTRLTVL.